These 22 T cell receptor beta chains were sequenced from one sample in a study of OX40 agonist ivuxolimab in advanced cancers. The table came from immunoSEQ multiplex PCR; TCRdb's copy has only in-frame clones and leaves some out. The data hold approximately 47,000 clones, with roughly 81% observed a single time. The input for sequencing was CD4+ or CD8+ T cells sorted from blood, taken in a trial of the OX40 agonist ivuxolimab. The receptors shown here come from an adult with an advanced solid tumor such as melanoma, head and neck, liver or kidney cancer.

The count of this clone is one. The chain is built from TRBV4-3 and TRBJ2-7, with D unclear. Germline V gene sequence: CDR1 LGHNA, CDR2 YSLEER. Trimming pared 1 base from V and 4 bases from J, leaving 20 bases between. The CDR3 runs 17 residues. CDR3 nucleotide sequence: TGCGCCAGCAGCCAAGGCGTGAGCCCGAACCCTAAGTACGAGCAGTACTTC. As protein: CASSQGVSPNPKYEQYF.

The rearrangement links TRBV5-4 to TRBJ2-7, with D unclear. The CDR3 is 12 amino acids. Per germline, CDR1 SGHNT and CDR2 YYREEE (reference sequence). Deletions cut 0 bases from V and 7 bases from J, with 8 bases between. The CDR3 coding sequence is TGTGCCAGCAGCTTGGATGTGAGTGAGCAGTACTTC. This gives the protein CASSLDVSEQYF.

This clone was detected once. The genes are TRBV9 and TRBJ2-1, with D hard to call. The CDR3 loop spans 12 amino acids. Germline V gene sequence: CDR1 SGDLS, CDR2 YYNGEE. V was cut by 0 bases and J by 9 bases, with 7 bases left in between. The CDR3 nucleotides are TGTGCCAGCAGCGTAGAGGGCTTTGAGCAGTTCTTC. Translation: CASSVEGFEQFF.

The gene calls are TRBV4-1 and TRBJ2-7; 7 bases line up with TRBD1. The CDR3 extends over 16 amino acids. Losses at the gene ends were 2 bases for V and 2 bases for J; bases not matched to a gene: 9. Germline CDR1 is MGHRA and CDR2 is YSYEKL. The chain's CDR3 is CASSQPSGQNPYEQYF. CDR3 DNA sequence: TGCGCCAGCAGCCAACCATCGGGACAGAATCCCTACGAGCAGTACTTC.

The rearrangement joins TRBV29-1 to TRBJ1-1; D uncertain. With 1 base removed from V and 4 bases from J, the gap between germline ends came to 10 bases. The CDR3 extends over 13 amino acids. Germline CDR1 and CDR2: SQVTM and ANQGSEA. The CDR3 coding sequence is TGCAGCGTTGAAGGCGGCCCGTTCACTGAAGCTTTCTTT. This sequence encodes CSVEGGPFTEAFF.

The rearrangement links TRBV19 to TRBJ2-7; no clear D gene. Germline values: CDR1 LNHDA, CDR2 SQIVND (reference sequence). V lost 0 bases and J 1 base, leaving 7 bases between the germline ends. The CDR3 loop spans 14 amino acids. In DNA form, the CDR3 reads TGTGCCAGTAGTATAGACCTACGATCCTACGAGCAGTACTTC. This codes for CASSIDLRSYEQYF. Full variable domain (rest looked up from reference TRBV19 and TRBJ2-7): DGGITQSPKYLFRKEGQNVTLSCEQNLNHDAMYWYRQDPGQGLRLIYYSQIVNDFQKGDIAEGYSVSREKKESFPLTVTSAQKNPTAFYLCASSIDLRSYEQYFGPGTRLTVT.

The rearrangement links TRBV29-1 to TRBJ1-2, with D unclear. From germline, CDR1 is SQVTM and CDR2 ANQGSEA. The CDR3 sequence is 14 residues long. Trimming stripped 2 bases from V and 0 bases from J, with 10 bases between. This CDR3 reads CSVEMAVSNYGYTF. Here the CDR3 DNA reads TGCAGCGTTGAAATGGCAGTATCTAACTATGGCTACACCTTC.

V usage is TRBV21-1 and J usage is TRBJ2-7; the tabulated D call, TRBD1, remains unverified against the DNA. TRBV21-1 is a recognized pseudogene. The CDR3 consists of 16 residues. The CDR3 sequence: CASSEGQRCKTYEQYF. The DNA for the CDR3 is TGTGCCAGCAGCGAAGGACAGCGCTGCAAAACCTACGAGCAGTACTTC.

Concerning this clone itself: The junction differs from germline at one of its ends, possibly a read error. This chain links TRBV2 with TRBJ2-7; the match to TRBD2 covers 11 bases. This CDR3 is 15 amino acids long. The germline gives CDR1 SNHLY, CDR2 FYNNEI. The CDR3 loop is CASNELAGASYEQYF. CDR3 DNA: TGTGCCAGCAATGAACTAGCGGGAGCGTCTTACGAGCAGTACTTC. Complete variable domain (other parts from reference TRBV2 and TRBJ2-7): EPEVTQTPSHQVTQMGQEVILRCVPISNHLYFYWYRQILGQKVEFLVSFYNNEISEKSEIFDDQFSVERPDGSNFTLKIRSTKLEDSAMYFCASNELAGASYEQYFGPGTRLTVT.

J is TRBJ1-6 and V is TRBV5-1, with 10 positions matching TRBD1. Germline loops: CDR1 SGHRS, CDR2 YFSETQ. V was pared by 3 bases and J by 7 bases, with 1 base of the junction left unmatched. The CDR3 spans 14 residues. The CDR3 loop reads CASSWTGGNSPLHF. For the CDR3, the DNA is TGCGCCAGCAGCTGGACAGGGGGGAATTCACCCCTCCACTTT.

The genes are TRBV6-4 and TRBJ1-2; the D gene is possibly TRBD1 (5 bases). Trimming stripped 4 bases from V and 7 bases from J, with 16 bases between. CDR1 is MRHNA and CDR2 is SNTAGT in the germline V gene. This CDR3 comprises 14 residues. The CDR3 loop is CASSAMGGSGGYTF. As DNA, the CDR3 is TGTGCCAGCAGTGCTATGGGGGGGTCCGGTGGCTACACCTTC.

The J gene is TRBJ2-1, the V gene TRBV6-4; 9 bases map to TRBD2. The V segment lost 4 bases and the J segment 9 bases; nucleotides outside the gene matches: 7. The CDR3 totals 14 residues. CDR1 and CDR2 from the germline V gene are MRHNA and SNTAGT. The CDR3 spells CASSAGLALGEQFF. The CDR3 region has the DNA TGTGCCAGCAGTGCGGGACTAGCCCTGGGTGAGCAGTTCTTC.

V is TRBV27 and J is TRBJ2-1; D unclear. The CDR3 length is 12 residues. Deletions cut 8 bases from V and 0 bases from J, with 5 bases between. From germline, CDR1 is MNHEY and CDR2 SMNVEV (reference sequence). The CDR3 region is CASSDSYNEQFF. In DNA form, the CDR3 reads TGTGCCAGCTCCGACTCCTACAATGAGCAGTTCTTC.

The chain recombines TRBV19 with TRBJ2-5; 9 bases align to TRBD1. Matching the DNA end better, TRBJ2-7 makes the J call doubtful. Germline CDR1 is LNHDA and CDR2 is SQIVND (reference sequence). This CDR3 is 14 amino acids long. CDR3 loop: CASSRDRASDEQYF. CDR3 in DNA: TGTGCCAGTAGCCGGGACAGGGCATCCGACGAGCAGTACTTC.

The gene calls are TRBV7-9 and TRBJ2-1; 9 bases line up with TRBD1. The V gene end was trimmed by 5 bases and the J gene end by 2 bases; junction bases not matched to a gene: 13. The germline V gene encodes CDR1 SEHNR and CDR2 FQNEAQ (reference sequence). The length of the CDR3 is 18 residues. In nucleotides, the CDR3 is TGTGCCAGCAGCCCACAGGGGGCCTCTAAAAGCCCCTACAATGAGCAGTTCTTC. It yields the protein CASSPQGASKSPYNEQFF. The full variable domain, rest sourced from reference TRBV7-9 and TRBJ2-1, is DTGVSQNPRHKITKRGQNVTFRCDPISEHNRLYWYRQTLGQGPEFLTYFQNEAQLEKSRLLSDRFSAERPKGSFSTLEIQRTEQGDSAMYLCASSPQGASKSPYNEQFFGPGTRLTVL.

The rearrangement uses TRBV7-9 and TRBJ1-3; 8 nucleotides match TRBD1. The V gene end was trimmed by 8 bases and the J gene end by 7 bases; junction bases not matched to a gene: 16. Per germline, CDR1 SEHNR and CDR2 FQNEAQ (reference sequence). There are 16 residues in the CDR3. CDR3 nucleotide sequence: TGTGCCAGCTTCCAGGGGGCCAGGGAAATGGGGAACACCATATATTTT. This codes for CASFQGAREMGNTIYF. Using reference TRBV7-9 and TRBJ1-3 for the parts outside the CDR3, the full variable domain is DTGVSQNPRHKITKRGQNVTFRCDPISEHNRLYWYRQTLGQGPEFLTYFQNEAQLEKSRLLSDRFSAERPKGSFSTLEIQRTEQGDSAMYLCASFQGAREMGNTIYFGEGSWLTVV.

This chain joins TRBV5-4 and TRBJ2-7; D could derive from TRBD1 or TRBD2 (6 bases each). V was pared by 4 bases and J by 7 bases, with 21 bases between. The germline CDR1 and CDR2 sequences are SGHNT and YYREEE (reference sequence). The CDR3 is made up of 15 amino acids. The CDR3 sequence is CASSIEGGAMEEQYF. As DNA, the CDR3 is TGTGCCAGCAGCATAGAGGGGGGTGCTATGGAGGAGCAGTACTTC.

The chain links TRBV11-2 to TRBJ2-7; D remains ambiguous. The CDR3 length is 14 residues. In germline, CDR1 is SGHAT, CDR2 FQNNGV. V lost 5 bases to trimming and J lost 4 bases, with 15 bases between them. CDR3 sequence reads: CASSVFLGPYEQYF. The DNA for the CDR3 is TGTGCCAGCAGCGTATTTCTAGGCCCTTACGAGCAGTACTTC.

V gene TRBV15 combines with J gene TRBJ2-3; D may be TRBD1 (6 bases). The V end was cut by 1 base, the J end by 2 bases, with 16 bases between. The germline gives CDR1 LNHNV, CDR2 YYDKDF (reference sequence). There are 17 residues in the CDR3. CDR3 in DNA: TGTGCCACCAGCAGAGGAGACCTCAGGGGCTACACAGATACGCAGTATTTT. It is translated as CATSRGDLRGYTDTQYF.

The genes are TRBV4-3 and TRBJ2-5, with D perhaps TRBD2 (5 bases). Germline V gene sequence: CDR1 LGHNA, CDR2 YSLEER. Trimming removed 0 bases at V and 1 base at J, with 9 bases between. The CDR3 covers 15 residues. The CDR3 nucleotides read TGCGCCAGCAGCCAAGATTTCACTAGCCAAGAGACCCAGTACTTC. Amino acids: CASSQDFTSQETQYF.

The CDR3 bases are TGTGCCAGCAGTTACTCTGGAGGGGTCTATGGCTACACCTTC. It specifies CASSYSGGVYGYTF. This rearrangement joins TRBV6-6 to TRBJ1-2; D may be TRBD1 (5 bases). Trimming cost V 0 bases and J 4 bases, with 9 bases left between them. Germline CDR1 is MNHNY and CDR2 is SVGAGI (reference sequence). CDR3 size: 14 residues.

The gene calls are TRBV18 and TRBJ1-2, with 9 bases aligning to TRBD1. The CDR3 is 15 amino acids. V lost 6 bases, J lost 8 bases, and 13 bases stayed unmatched. The V gene's germline CDR1 is KGHSH and CDR2 LQKENI. This CDR3 is CASSPRTGDEGGYTF. The DNA for the CDR3 is TGTGCCAGCTCTCCCCGGACAGGGGATGAGGGAGGCTACACCTTC.